The 19 T cell receptor beta chains below come from one sample, sequenced in a study of blood T cell repertoires in COVID-19. Sequencing used immunoSEQ multiplex PCR; TCRdb keeps in-frame clones, though not all of them. The table records 50,000 to 70,000 clones, roughly nine tenths of them present only once. The sequenced sample consisted of peripheral blood. The receptors originated from a woman in her seventies with active COVID-19.

This chain joins TRBV5-1 and TRBJ2-2, with a possible D match to TRBD2 (6 bases). This CDR3 is 16 amino acids long. Germline V gene data show CDR1 as SGHRS and CDR2 as YFSETQ. The V end was cut by 4 bases, the J end by 6 bases, with 19 bases between. CDR3 residues: CASSPSSIGTAGELFF. The CDR3, as DNA: TGCGCCAGCAGCCCAAGTTCAATAGGGACTGCCGGGGAGCTGTTTTTT.

The genes are TRBV9 and TRBJ1-2; TRBD1 matches 9 bases. Germline CDR1 reads SGDLS; CDR2 reads YYNGEE. The CDR3 is made up of 12 amino acids. The trim removed 6 bases at V and 5 bases at J, leaving 2 bases unmatched. CDR3: CASNDRGYGYTF. CDR3 bases: TGTGCCAGCAACGACAGGGGGTATGGCTACACCTTC.

The rearrangement joins TRBV7-9 to TRBJ2-3, with TRBD2 matching over 10 bases. Germline V gives CDR1 SEHNR, CDR2 FQNEAQ (reference sequence). Trimming removed 8 bases from V and 2 bases from J; junction bases left unmatched: 13. The CDR3 extends over 17 amino acids. For the CDR3, the DNA is TGTGCCAGCCCTGGACTAGCGGAGGGAACCCCCACAGATACGCAGTATTTT. This encodes CASPGLAEGTPTDTQYF.

This chain links TRBV18 with TRBJ2-7, with 11 bases aligning to TRBD2. In germline, CDR1 is KGHSH, CDR2 LQKENI. This CDR3 region has 16 residues. Trimming took 6 bases from V and 3 from J; bases not matched to a gene: 10. The CDR3 DNA reads TGTGCCAGCTCCCTCGAAGGGGGACTAGCGGTCTACGAGCAGTACTTC. Its translation: CASSLEGGLAVYEQYF.

This chain uses TRBV6-1 with TRBJ2-1; D is possibly TRBD1 (5 bases). Trimming stripped 3 bases from V and 6 bases from J, with 12 bases between. CDR3 size: 14 residues. Germline V gives CDR1 MNHNS, CDR2 SASEGT. The CDR3 spells CASSELQGFNEQFF. Here the CDR3 DNA reads TGTGCCAGCAGTGAGCTTCAGGGTTTCAATGAGCAGTTCTTC.

The chain couples TRBV15 to TRBJ1-5, with 10 bases lining up with TRBD1. V shed 5 bases and J 5 bases; nucleotides not matched to a gene: 9. The CDR3 has 16 amino acids. Germline values: CDR1 LNHNV, CDR2 YYDKDF (reference sequence). The DNA of the CDR3 is TGTGCCACCAGCCCCCGGGACAGGGGTCCGCATCAGCCCCAGCATTTT. This gives the protein CATSPRDRGPHQPQHF.

The rearrangement uses TRBV6-5 and TRBJ1-2, with 7 nucleotides matching TRBD1. Germline CDR1 reads MNHEY; CDR2 reads SVGAGI. CDR3 length: 13 amino acids. Unmatched junction bases numbered 4, after V lost 6 bases and J lost 3 bases. The CDR3: CASRWTGDYGYTF. The CDR3 DNA follows: TGTGCCAGCAGGTGGACAGGAGACTATGGCTACACCTTC.

This chain connects TRBV9 to TRBJ2-1; 7 bases map to TRBD2. V dropped 6 bases and J dropped 0; count of bases not matched to a gene: 6. The CDR3 sequence is 15 residues long. Germline CDR1 is SGDLS and CDR2 is YYNGEE. CDR3 DNA: TGTGCCAGCACCCTTTCTAGCGGCTCCTACAATGAGCAGTTCTTC. Amino acids: CASTLSSGSYNEQFF.

The chain uses TRBV15 and TRBJ1-1; D is unresolved. Trimming removed 3 bases at V and 3 bases at J, with 14 bases between. In germline, CDR1 is LNHNV, CDR2 YYDKDF (reference sequence). CDR3 length: 15 residues. Written as DNA, the CDR3 is TGTGCCACCAGCAGTACCCCGGGTTTCGACACTGAAGCTTTCTTT. As protein: CATSSTPGFDTEAFF.

Written as DNA, the CDR3 is TGTGCCAGCAGTCTAAGGGGGATCTCCTATAATTCACCCCTCCACTTT. Translation gives CASSLRGISYNSPLHF. The chain carries TRBV28 and TRBJ1-6; D might be TRBD1 (6 bases). Trimming stripped 5 bases from V and 0 bases from J, with 11 bases between. The CDR3 has 16 amino acids. Germline CDR1 is MDHEN and CDR2 is SYDVKM.

A note on this clone: Compared with germline, one end of the junction differs, possibly owing to a read error. This chain uses TRBV9 with TRBJ1-6, with TRBD1 as a possible D gene (5 bases). This CDR3 spans 14 amino acids. Germline assignment: CDR1 SGDLS and CDR2 YYNGEE. The CDR3 reads CARSGGGTNSPLHF. The CDR3 bases are TGTGCCCGCAGCGGGGGGGGGACTAATTCACCCCTCCACTTT.

CDR3 in DNA: TGTGCCAGCAGCGGAGCACTCGGACAGGGGATTTTGGGCACTGAAGCTTTCTTT. Its translation is CASSGALGQGILGTEAFF. The V call is TRBV9, the J call TRBJ1-1; TRBD1 aligns across 9 bases. The CDR3 is 18 amino acids. Germline-derived CDR1 and CDR2 are SGDLS and YYNGEE. The junction had 16 bases not matched to a gene; V was cut back by 3 bases and J by 4 bases.

The chain combines TRBV19 with TRBJ1-1; no clear D. Between the trimmed V and J ends, which lost 3 bases and 3 bases, there was a span of 8 bases. The CDR3 totals 13 residues. Per germline, CDR1 LNHDA and CDR2 SQIVND (reference sequence). This chain's CDR3 is CASSIELYTEAFF. The CDR3 nucleotides are TGTGCCAGTAGTATCGAACTATACACTGAAGCTTTCTTT.

The chain joins TRBV18 to TRBJ2-7, with 8 bases identical to TRBD2. The V gene end was trimmed by 5 bases and the J gene end by 6 bases; junction bases not matched to a gene: 9. Germline values: CDR1 KGHSH, CDR2 LQKENI. The CDR3 has 14 amino acids. The CDR3 region has the DNA TGTGCCAGCTCAGCCGGGACTAGTGCGTTCGAGCAGTACTTC. This sequence encodes CASSAGTSAFEQYF.

The gene calls are TRBV28 and TRBJ1-3; a weak D match, TRBD1 (6 bases). V shed 3 bases and J shed 16 bases, with 13 bases lying between them. The CDR3 runs to 11 residues. Germline loops: CDR1 MDHEN, CDR2 SYDVKM. The DNA for the CDR3 is TGTGCCAGCAGTTTCCAGGGGTCGTGGTATTTT. Protein product: CASSFQGSWYF.

This clone was found a few times. The chain carries TRBV7-2 and TRBJ1-2, with TRBD1 matching 9 bases. Germline CDR1 and CDR2: SGHTA and FQGNSA. V lost 1 base and J lost 4; bases outside the gene matches: 10. CDR3 size: 17 residues. CDR3 sequence: CASSLGTNEGQGYGYTF. In nucleotides, the CDR3 is TGTGCCAGCAGCTTAGGTACAAACGAGGGACAGGGCTATGGCTACACCTTC.

The gene calls are TRBV15 and TRBJ2-7; 7 nucleotides line up with TRBD1. The CDR3 contains 14 residues. The germline V gene encodes CDR1 LNHNV and CDR2 YYDKDF (reference sequence). The trim removed 1 base at V and 5 bases at J, leaving 5 bases unmatched. Written as DNA, the CDR3 is TGTGCCACCAGCAGAGGACAGGGCCGGGACGAGCAGTACTTC. Translated: CATSRGQGRDEQYF.

The genes are TRBV7-9 and TRBJ2-7, with unresolved D. This CDR3 region has 14 residues. Between the trimmed V and J ends, which lost 4 bases and 3 bases, there was a span of 13 bases. Germline V CDR1 and CDR2: SEHNR, FQNEAQ (reference sequence). CDR3 DNA: TGTGCCAGCAGCTCCAGCCTTACAGTCTACGAGCAGTACTTC. Its translation is CASSSSLTVYEQYF.

This chain's CDR3 is CATRRQGSSYEQYF. The CDR3 DNA follows: TGTGCCACCAGAAGACAGGGGTCCTCCTACGAGCAGTACTTC. This chain joins TRBV19 and TRBJ2-7, with TRBD1 matching over 8 bases. Germline CDR1 reads LNHDA; CDR2 reads SQIVND (reference sequence). J gave up 0 bases and V 10 bases, and 8 bases lay outside the gene matches. CDR3 size: 14 residues. Using reference TRBV19 and TRBJ2-7 for the parts outside the CDR3, the full variable domain is DGGITQSPKYLFRKEGQNVTLSCEQNLNHDAMYWYRQDPGQGLRLIYYSQIVNDFQKGDIAEGYSVSREKKESFPLTVTSAQKNPTAFYLCATRRQGSSYEQYFGPGTRLTVT.